The 23 T cell receptor beta chains below were found in one sample sequenced in a study of T cell clusters in autoimmune cytopenias. Multiplex touch-down PCR amplified TRB using TRB-A and TRB-B pools in one tube. TCRdb re-called the multiplex PCR reads; one entry per CDR3 protein, DNA not given. The sample data list 2,000 to 2,500 distinct CDR3 sequences. TRB amplification used approximately 270 ng of peripheral blood genomic DNA. These data are also associated with another study on T cell repertoires in aging, cancer and after chemotherapy.

Sequences were obtained from peripheral blood. These receptors were taken from a human donor with an autoimmune cytopenia or autoimmune hepatitis (not recorded which).

The J gene is TRBJ2-1, the V gene TRBV27; TCRdb gives TRBD2 as the D gene, but with no DNA this cannot be confirmed. In germline, CDR1 is MNHEY, CDR2 SMNVEV (reference sequence). The CDR3 extends over 14 amino acids. The CDR3 sequence: CASSSGGGYNEQFF.

The rearrangement joins TRBV6-2 or TRBV6-3 to TRBJ2-3; without DNA, the TCRdb call of TRBD1 cannot be checked. This CDR3 comprises 16 residues. CDR1 is MNHEY, CDR2 SVGEGT, per germline. The CDR3 spells CASSYSEGRLTDTQYF.

The chain has TRBV6-6 and TRBJ2-7. This CDR3 is 12 amino acids long. CDR1 and CDR2 from the germline V gene are MNHNY and SVGAGI (reference sequence). This chain's CDR3 is CASSTGNYEQYF.

This clonotype registers medium-sized by frequency. The chain uses TRBV6-5 and TRBJ1-4; the TRBD1 assignment by TCRdb is unverifiable without DNA. CDR3 size: 16 residues. Germline V gene data show CDR1 as MNHEY and CDR2 as SVGAGI. The CDR3 region is CASSYPGAGANEKLFF.

In terms of frequency, this clonotype is large. The rearrangement uses TRBV11-3 and TRBJ2-1; the TCRdb call, TRBD2, lacks DNA for checking. Per germline, CDR1 SGHNT and CDR2 YENEEA. The CDR3 has 15 amino acids. CDR3 loop: CASSLVAGVDNEQFF.

The chain has TRBV6-5 and TRBJ2-5; TCRdb reports TRBD1, a call that lacks DNA to check it against. The germline V gene encodes CDR1 MNHEY and CDR2 SVGAGI. The CDR3 loop spans 13 amino acids. CDR3 region: CAISGQAQETQYF.

This chain joins TRBV6-4 and TRBJ1-1. The germline CDR1 and CDR2 sequences are MRHNA and SNTAGT. This CDR3 contains 13 residues. The CDR3 is CASSEEGYTEAFF.

The chain has TRBV6-1 and TRBJ2-7; lacking DNA, the TRBD2 call made by TCRdb goes unchecked. From germline, CDR1 is MNHNS and CDR2 SASEGT. This CDR3 has 16 amino acids. The CDR3 region is CASSEIGRRGSYEQYF.

This clonotype is deemed medium-sized (0.01 to 0.1%) by its frequency. The chain has TRBV30 and TRBJ1-4. Germline CDR1 reads GTSNPN; CDR2 reads SVGIG (reference sequence). This CDR3 is built from 15 residues. CDR3: CAWSEGKATNEKLFF.

The chain recombines TRBV19 with TRBJ1-1. The CDR3 is 12 amino acids. The germline V gene encodes CDR1 LNHDA and CDR2 SQIVND (reference sequence). The CDR3: CASSFTNTEAFF.

The chain links TRBV5-4 to TRBJ2-3. The CDR3 runs 15 residues. Germline lookup yields CDR1 SGHNT and CDR2 YYREEE (reference sequence). The CDR3 sequence is CASSLDRLNTDTQYF.

Judged by frequency, this clonotype is large. The chain links TRBV29-1 to TRBJ2-1. From germline, CDR1 is SQVTM and CDR2 ANQGSEA. There are 14 residues in the CDR3. CDR3 amino acids: CSVEVGLAYNEQFF.

This rearrangement joins TRBV5-4 to TRBJ1-6; the D gene TCRdb calls, TRBD1, cannot be checked with no DNA. The CDR3 runs 12 residues. Germline lookup yields CDR1 SGHNT and CDR2 YYREEE (reference sequence). The CDR3 sequence: CALGGVNSPLHF.

The V call is TRBV6-5, the J call TRBJ2-1; the TRBD2 assignment by TCRdb is unverifiable without DNA. CDR1 and CDR2 (germline): MNHEY, SVGAGI. The CDR3 loop spans 15 amino acids. The CDR3 is CATETFGTSHNEQFF.

The gene calls are TRBV5-3 and TRBJ2-7; there is no DNA to check the TCRdb D call of TRBD1. TRBV5-3 is assigned to the ORF class and has an uncertain function. CDR3 length: 17 residues. CDR3 sequence: CARSLKPGTGEKNEQYF.

This clonotype is medium-sized by frequency. This chain uses TRBV30 with TRBJ2-7. There are 11 residues in the CDR3. CDR1 and CDR2 from the germline V gene are GTSNPN and SVGIG (reference sequence). The CDR3 spells CAWSVTHEQYF. Complete variable domain (other parts from reference TRBV30 and TRBJ2-7): SQTIHQWPATLVQPVGSPLSLECTVEGTSNPNLYWYRQAAGRGLQLLFYSVGIGQISSEVPQNLSASRPQDRQFILSSKKLLLSDSGFYLCAWSVTHEQYFGPGTRLTVT.

The chain recombines TRBV15 with TRBJ2-3. The CDR3 is 17 amino acids. Germline CDR1 is LNHNV and CDR2 is YYDKDF (reference sequence). The CDR3 loop reads CATSSRIGRRTTDTQYF.

This clonotype is called medium-sized based on its frequency. The chain has TRBV6-6 and TRBJ2-1; TCRdb gives TRBD2 as the D gene, but with no DNA this cannot be confirmed. CDR1 is MNHNY, CDR2 SVGAGI, per germline (reference sequence). The CDR3 is 15 residues long. The CDR3 is CASSYNSPSYNEQFF.

This clonotype is deemed medium-sized by its frequency. J is TRBJ1-5 and V is TRBV15. From germline, CDR1 is LNHNV and CDR2 YYDKDF (reference sequence). This CDR3 has 19 amino acids. This chain's CDR3 is CATSFRHTPALDSNQPQHF. The whole variable domain, filled in from reference TRBV15 and TRBJ1-5, reads DAMVIQNPRYQVTQFGKPVTLSCSQTLNHNVMYWYQQKSSQAPKLLFHYYDKDFNNEADTPDNFQSRRPNTSFCFLDIRSPGLGDTAMYLCATSFRHTPALDSNQPQHFGDGTRLSIL.

This CDR3 reads CSARPQHSYEQYF. The J gene is TRBJ2-7, the V gene TRBV20-1. This CDR3 region has 13 residues. Germline CDR1 and CDR2: DFQATT and SNEGSKA (reference sequence).

This chain links TRBV27 with TRBJ2-1; TCRdb names TRBD2, which stays unverified in the absence of DNA. This CDR3 has 16 residues. From germline, CDR1 is MNHEY and CDR2 SMNVEV (reference sequence). CDR3 residues: CASSTLAGGSYNEQFF.

The chain is built from TRBV6-1 and TRBJ1-1; TCRdb's assignment of TRBD1 cannot be checked, as there is no DNA. The CDR3 is made up of 13 amino acids. Germline assignment: CDR1 MNHNS and CDR2 SASEGT. This CDR3 is CASSTGTRVEAFF.

Measured by frequency, this clonotype is medium-sized (0.01 to 0.1%). The chain uses TRBV11-3 and TRBJ2-7; no DNA is available, so the TRBD2 call from TCRdb remains unchecked. Germline values: CDR1 SGHNT, CDR2 YENEEA. The CDR3 is made up of 13 amino acids. CDR3 sequence reads: CASSRGGRAEQYF.